This T cell receptor beta chain was sequenced during a study of T cells after yellow fever vaccination. General study findings and limits: The secondary response showed a weaker magnitude and a faster peak, day 5 versus 15. Sorted repertoires could include abundant contaminating clonotypes from bulk cells.

This clonotype was seen ten or more times. No antigen is known for it. The V gene's germline CDR1 is DFQATT and CDR2 SNEGSKA (reference sequence). V was cut by 6 bases and J by 4 bases, with 19 bases left in between. The CDR3 runs to 14 residues. TCRdb re-analysed the 5' RACE reads in MiXCR, keeping a single row per CDR3 protein. The data contain more than 90,000 distinct CDR3 sequences, about 7.2% of them singletons. The chain employs TRBV20-1 and TRBJ2-7; D uncertain. Specimen: CD4+ T cells sorted from PBMCs, collected 35 to 50 days after the first yellow fever vaccination. This sequence was found in a man aged 18 to 29 who received the YFV17D yellow fever vaccine. Here the CDR3 reads CSAPHPGSVYEQYF. The DNA for the CDR3 is TGCAGTGCGCCCCACCCCGGGTCTGTATACGAGCAGTACTTC.